The clone carrying this TCR beta chain showed up many times. This sample was taken from a study of T cells in Graves' hyperthyroidism and ophthalmopathy. The investigators amplified TCR beta CDR3 regions from RNA transcripts. An initial round of RT-PCR targeting the TCR CDR3 relied on the HTBI primer set. TCRdb re-called the multiplex PCR reads with MiXCR, one entry per CDR3 protein. The data show roughly 750,000 distinct CDR3 sequences, with around 15% seen just once and around 8% held by the top ten. V was clipped by 6 bases and J by 13 bases, with 15 bases between them. CDR3 length: 11 amino acids.

This TCR derives from a man between 18 and 35 years old with Graves' hyperthyroidism. The chain links TRBV12-3 or TRBV12-4 to TRBJ2-5; maybe TRBD1 (5 bases). The sample taken for sequencing was blood. The CDR3 DNA is TGTGCCAGCAGCCGCTTAGGGGATCTGTACTTC. This gives the protein CASSRLGDLYF.